The 13 T cell receptor beta chains reported below all come from one sample, sequenced in a study of type 1 regulatory T cells. TCRdb re-called the reads through MiXCR, storing one row per CDR3 protein. The sample holds over 55,000 distinct CDR3 sequences; just under 50% are singletons and the top ten take less than 2.5%. No antigen is known for these receptors. The sequenced sample consisted of cultured non-Tr1 T cells, either the whole culture or a sorted T cell fraction (not recorded which). The receptors shown here come from a human donor in good health.

V usage is TRBV2 and J usage is TRBJ1-1; 8 bases agree with TRBD1. CDR1 and CDR2 (germline): SNHLY, FYNNEI. V shed 7 bases, J shed 2 bases, and the junction held 9 bases outside the gene matches. The CDR3 spans 15 residues. The CDR3 loop is CASKARQGKNTEAFF. CDR3 DNA: TGTGCCAGCAAAGCAAGACAGGGGAAAAACACTGAAGCTTTCTTT.

This clonotype has more than one count but fewer than ten. J is TRBJ1-1 and V is TRBV18; TRBD1 matches at 8 bases. Trimming removed 4 bases from V and 5 bases from J; junction bases left unmatched: 6. CDR1 KGHSH and CDR2 LQKENI come from the germline V gene. The CDR3 sequence is 14 residues long. The CDR3 protein is CASSRGQGGTEAFF. The CDR3 DNA follows: TGTGCCAGCTCACGTGGACAGGGAGGGACTGAAGCTTTCTTT. Filled out from reference TRBV18 and TRBJ1-1, the complete variable domain reads NAGVMQNPRHLVRRRGQEARLRCSPMKGHSHVYWYRQLPEEGLKFMVYLQKENIIDESGMPKERFSAEFPKEGPSILRIQQVVRGDSAAYFCASSRGQGGTEAFFGQGTRLTVV.

To note about this clonotype: This may come from a read error, since a much larger clone is one base off. The chain combines TRBV7-3 with TRBJ2-2; D is ambiguous. From germline, CDR1 is SGHTA and CDR2 FQGTGA. The CDR3 length is 14 residues. The CDR3 spells CTSSSTSGTGELFF. The CDR3 DNA reads TGTACCAGCAGCTCAACCAGTGGGACCGGGGAGCTGTTTTTT.

This chain joins TRBV6-1 and TRBJ2-7; TRBD1 agrees at 8 bases. J lost 5 bases, V lost 11 bases, and 11 bases had no gene match. The germline CDR1 and CDR2 sequences are MNHNS and SASEGT. The CDR3 spans 13 residues. The CDR3: CASRDRYAHEQYF. In nucleotides, the CDR3 is TGTGCCTCCCGGGACAGGTATGCGCACGAGCAGTACTTC.

The chain carries TRBV24-1 and TRBJ2-3, with 9 bases identical to TRBD2. J lost 3 bases, V lost 3 bases, and 3 bases had no gene match. Per germline, CDR1 KGHDR and CDR2 SFDVKD. The CDR3 covers 15 residues. The CDR3 loop reads CATSDRGLATDTQYF. The DNA of the CDR3 is TGTGCCACCAGTGATCGGGGACTAGCAACAGATACGCAGTATTTT.

This chain joins TRBV7-2 and TRBJ2-5; 10 nucleotides match TRBD2. This CDR3 contains 17 residues. The germline V gene has CDR1 SGHTA and CDR2 FQGNSA. After removal of 5 bases from V and 3 bases from J, the junction contained 12 bases not matched to a gene. CDR3 DNA sequence: TGTGCCAGCAGCCAGACCCATAGCGGGGGGACGAAAGAGACCCAGTACTTC. Its protein is CASSQTHSGGTKETQYF.

The V and J genes are TRBV6-6 and TRBJ1-1; D may be TRBD1 (5 bases). V dropped 0 bases and J dropped 5 bases, with 10 bases sitting between them. Germline V gives CDR1 MNHNY, CDR2 SVGAGI (reference sequence). The CDR3 covers 14 residues. CDR3 DNA: TGTGCCAGCAGTTACTCGGGGGGACGGACTGAAGCTTTCTTT. Translation: CASSYSGGRTEAFF.

This clonotype was counted only a few times. The junction departs from the called germline gene at one end, perhaps through a read error. The chain combines TRBV7-2 with TRBJ2-7; D unclear. The CDR3 length is 13 residues. Germline CDR1 is SGHTA and CDR2 is FQGNSA. The CDR3 protein is CASSLNPSYEQYF. CDR3 in DNA: TGTGCCAGCAGCTTAAACCCCTCCTATGAGCAGTACTTC.

V gene TRBV9 combines with J gene TRBJ1-1; 7 bases agree with TRBD1. Germline V CDR1 and CDR2: SGDLS, YYNGEE. V was pared by 2 bases and J by 4 bases, with 5 bases of the junction left unmatched. The CDR3 is made up of 14 amino acids. CDR3 loop: CASSVTGSPTEAFF. The CDR3 nucleotides read TGTGCCAGCAGCGTGACAGGGAGTCCCACTGAAGCTTTCTTT.

The CDR3, as DNA: TGTGCCAGCTCACCAAACGGGCCTAGCACAGATACGCAGTATTTT. The encoded protein is CASSPNGPSTDTQYF. The rearrangement links TRBV18 to TRBJ2-3, with D unclear. Trimming removed 2 bases at V and 0 bases at J, with 9 bases between. Looked up from germline, CDR1 is KGHSH and CDR2 is LQKENI. The length of the CDR3 is 15 residues.

The chain carries TRBV29-1 and TRBJ1-3; the D is unclear. The CDR3 consists of 13 residues. Germline V gene data show CDR1 as SQVTM and CDR2 as ANQGSEA. Trimming took 3 bases from V and 4 from J, leaving 10 bases between them. CDR3 sequence: CSVEEVSGNTIYF. The CDR3, as DNA: TGCAGCGTTGAGGAGGTATCCGGAAACACCATATATTTT.

V usage is TRBV20-1 and J usage is TRBJ2-1; 10 bases agree with TRBD1. V dropped 1 base and J dropped 7; count of bases not matched to a gene: 4. The germline V gene encodes CDR1 DFQATT and CDR2 SNEGSKA (reference sequence). The length of the CDR3 is 14 residues. CDR3 coding DNA: TGCAGTGCTAGAGGGACAGGGGGTAGGAATGAGCAGTTCTTC. Translated, it gives CSARGTGGRNEQFF.

The V and J genes are TRBV7-2 and TRBJ2-5; no reliable D call. V was pared by 4 bases and J by 3 bases, with 12 bases between. Germline lookup yields CDR1 SGHTA and CDR2 FQGNSA. The CDR3 is made up of 14 amino acids. The CDR3 sequence is CASSSSPGKETQYF. CDR3 in DNA: TGTGCCAGCAGCTCCTCCCCGGGTAAAGAGACCCAGTACTTC. Full variable domain (rest looked up from reference TRBV7-2 and TRBJ2-5): GAGVSQSPSNKVTEKGKDVELRCDPISGHTALYWYRQSLGQGLEFLIYFQGNSAPDKSGLPSDRFSAERTGGSVSTLTIQRTQQEDSAVYLCASSSSPGKETQYFGPGTRLLVL.